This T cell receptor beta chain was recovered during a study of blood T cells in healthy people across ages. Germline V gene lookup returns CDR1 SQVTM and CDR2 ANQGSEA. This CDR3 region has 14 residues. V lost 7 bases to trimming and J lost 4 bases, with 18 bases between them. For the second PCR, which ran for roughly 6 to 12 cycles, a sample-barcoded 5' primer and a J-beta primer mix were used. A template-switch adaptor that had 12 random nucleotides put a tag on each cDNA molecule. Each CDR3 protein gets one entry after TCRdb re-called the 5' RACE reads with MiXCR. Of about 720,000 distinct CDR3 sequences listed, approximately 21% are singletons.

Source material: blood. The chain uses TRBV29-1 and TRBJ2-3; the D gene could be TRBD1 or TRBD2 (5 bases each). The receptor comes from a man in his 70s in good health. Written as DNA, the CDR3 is TGCAGCGGTCGGGACCGACGAGCGTCAGATACGCAGTATTTT. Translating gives CSGRDRRASDTQYF.